This T cell receptor beta chain was sequenced during a study of blood T cell repertoires in COVID-19. Study in general: The cDNA or gDNA used as material had been derived from T cells, B-cell-depleted T cells, or PBMCs.

CDR1 is SNHLY and CDR2 is FYNNEI in the germline V gene. V lost 5 bases to trimming and J lost 5 bases; unmatched junction nucleotides: 3. The CDR3 runs to 13 residues. Study processing details: Reference gene primers were amplified, and this amplification served to estimate nucleated cell counts. Clones were sequenced by immunoSEQ multiplex PCR, and TCRdb holds only the in-frame ones, with some missing. D and trimming come from the DNA, and the V and J calls and clone size come from that table. Counted here are 200,000 to 300,000 clones, 75% to 90% occurring once; the ten biggest clones make up about 3%.

Specimen: peripheral blood. The chain combines TRBV2 with TRBJ2-5; 9 bases map to TRBD1. The sequence derives from a woman aged 25 to 39 who had recovered from COVID-19. CDR3 sequence reads: CASSNRGRETQYF. The CDR3 DNA reads TGTGCCAGCAGTAACAGGGGGCGGGAGACCCAGTACTTC.